Presented here are 21 T cell receptor beta chains from one specimen sequenced in a study of CD8 T cells in Susac syndrome. The RNA input was roughly 0.45 to 1 ug, and it was reverse transcribed with random hexamers. One entry per CDR3 protein results from TCRdb running MiXCR on the immunoSEQ multiplex PCR reads. The sample comprises roughly 120,000 distinct CDR3 sequences, around 94% of which are singletons, and about 0.13% rests with the top ten. The sample consisted of CD4+ T cells from PBMCs. The origin of the receptors is a human donor with multiple sclerosis.

The rearrangement links TRBV7-9 to TRBJ2-5; D may be TRBD2 (6 bases). The CDR3 covers 12 residues. Between the trimmed V and J ends, which lost 8 bases and 2 bases, there was a span of 9 bases. From germline, CDR1 is SEHNR and CDR2 FQNEAQ (reference sequence). The CDR3 DNA reads as TGTGCCAGCTCGGGGGTACAAGAGACCCAGTACTTC. Translation: CASSGVQETQYF.

A few counts support this clonotype. The CDR3: CASSGVYSNQPQHF. In DNA form, the CDR3 reads TGTGCCAGCAGCGGGGTCTATAGCAATCAGCCCCAGCATTTT. The V and J genes are TRBV6-5 and TRBJ1-5; no clear D gene. Per the germline V gene, CDR1 is MNHEY and CDR2 is SVGAGI. The V gene lost 6 bases and the J gene lost 0 bases, with 9 bases spanning the gap. The CDR3 is 14 amino acids.

The chain couples TRBV12-3 or TRBV12-4 to TRBJ1-6, with D tentatively TRBD1 (6 bases). The CDR3 covers 14 residues. Trimming cost V 6 bases and J 6 bases, with 12 bases left between them. Here the CDR3 reads CASRRDRRNSPLHF. The CDR3 nucleotides read TGTGCCAGCAGACGCGACAGGCGTAATTCACCCCTCCACTTT.

This clonotype was found once. V gene TRBV9 combines with J gene TRBJ1-4, with unresolved D. The CDR3 loop spans 12 amino acids. V lost 1 base and J 7 bases, leaving 5 bases between the germline ends. Germline V gene data show CDR1 as SGDLS and CDR2 as YYNGEE. CDR3 sequence: CASSVSGEKLFF. In DNA, the CDR3 is TGTGCCAGCAGCGTATCGGGTGAAAAACTGTTTTTT.

The chain employs TRBV7-2 and TRBJ1-2; D possibly corresponds to TRBD1 (5 bases). Germline V lookup: CDR1 SGHTA, CDR2 FQGNSA. CDR3 length: 13 amino acids. Trimming left V 3 bases short and J 3 bases short, with 8 bases between. The CDR3 loop is CASSFLGDYGYTF. The CDR3 DNA reads as TGTGCCAGCAGCTTCTTAGGGGACTATGGCTACACCTTC. Combining the CDR3 with reference TRBV7-2 and TRBJ1-2 gives the whole variable domain GAGVSQSPSNKVTEKGKDVELRCDPISGHTALYWYRQSLGQGLEFLIYFQGNSAPDKSGLPSDRFSAERTGGSVSTLTIQRTQQEDSAVYLCASSFLGDYGYTFGSGTRLTVV.

The chain links TRBV2 to TRBJ1-5; 9 bases line up with TRBD1. The CDR3 is 14 residues long. Germline V gives CDR1 SNHLY, CDR2 FYNNEI. V was clipped by 6 bases and J by 7 bases; unmatched bases: 7. The CDR3 DNA reads as TGTGCCAGCAGCGGACAGGGGACAGGCCAGCCCCAGCATTTT. The encoded protein is CASSGQGTGQPQHF.

V gene TRBV29-1 combines with J gene TRBJ1-1, with D possibly TRBD1 on 5 matching bases. Germline CDR1 SQVTM, CDR2 ANQGSEA. The CDR3 loop spans 15 amino acids. V lost 4 bases and J lost 4, with 19 bases in between. CDR3: CSVGGVGVLGTEAFF. In DNA, the CDR3 is TGCAGCGTTGGGGGGGTAGGAGTATTAGGCACTGAAGCTTTCTTT.

The chain has TRBV5-1 and TRBJ2-4, with TRBD1 matching 7 bases. CDR1 and CDR2 (germline): SGHRS, YFSETQ. After removal of 4 bases from V and 1 base from J, the junction contained 5 bases not matched to a gene. The length of the CDR3 is 15 residues. The CDR3: CASSTEDRAKNIQYF. CDR3 coding DNA: TGCGCCAGCAGCACCGAGGACAGGGCCAAAAACATTCAGTACTTC.

This sequence joins TRBV5-4 and TRBJ2-1; TRBD2 might be the D (6 bases). Germline CDR1 reads SGHNT; CDR2 reads YYREEE (reference sequence). The CDR3 is 15 residues long. Trimming stripped 3 bases from V and 7 bases from J, with 17 bases between. The CDR3 region has the DNA TGTGCCAGCAGCTCGGGACTGTCCGCAATGAATGAGCAGTTCTTC. Residues: CASSSGLSAMNEQFF.

The chain recombines TRBV12-3 or TRBV12-4 with TRBJ1-5, with D possibly matching TRBD1 (6 bases). CDR3 size: 15 residues. V lost 4 bases, J lost 4 bases, and 14 bases lay in between. DNA of the CDR3: TGTGCCAGCAGTTCTCAGGGGACTACGAATCAGCCCCAGCATTTT. Protein sequence: CASSSQGTTNQPQHF.

J is TRBJ2-7 and V is TRBV11-2; D is ambiguous. This CDR3 comprises 12 residues. Germline CDR1 SGHAT, CDR2 FQNNGV. The V gene lost 5 bases and the J gene lost 4 bases, with 9 bases spanning the gap. The CDR3 sequence: CASSQMGYEQYF. In DNA form, the CDR3 reads TGTGCCAGCAGCCAGATGGGGTACGAGCAGTACTTC.

The chain links TRBV5-4 to TRBJ2-1; D uncertain. The V end lost 0 bases, the J end lost 6 bases, and 13 bases lay between the germline ends. The germline V gene has CDR1 SGHNT and CDR2 YYREEE (reference sequence). The CDR3 spans 15 residues. CDR3 nucleotide sequence: TGTGCCAGCAGCTTGGACTCCGGGCAGTTCAATGAGCAGTTCTTC. Amino acid sequence: CASSLDSGQFNEQFF. Based on the CDR3 plus reference TRBV5-4 and TRBJ2-1, the full variable domain is ETGVTQSPTHLIKTRGQQVTLRCSSQSGHNTVSWYQQALGQGPQFIFQYYREEENGRGNFPPRFSGLQFPNYSSELNVNALELDDSALYLCASSLDSGQFNEQFFGPGTRLTVL.

This clonotype showed up just once. The rearrangement uses TRBV5-1 and TRBJ2-1, with TRBD2 matching over 11 bases. Per the germline V gene, CDR1 is SGHRS and CDR2 is YFSETQ. The CDR3 extends over 17 amino acids. V trimming: 4 bases; J trimming: 1 base; junction bases outside the gene matches: 7. The CDR3 protein is CASSTGTSGRSYNEQFF. Here the CDR3 DNA reads TGCGCCAGCAGCACCGGGACTAGCGGACGATCCTACAATGAGCAGTTCTTC.

The chain links TRBV29-1 to TRBJ1-2, with 10 bases that match TRBD1. Germline loops: CDR1 SQVTM, CDR2 ANQGSEA. The junction had 2 bases not matched to a gene; V was cut back by 1 base and J by 6 bases. The CDR3 sequence is 13 residues long. The CDR3 reads CSVEGGQGHGYTF. In DNA form, the CDR3 reads TGCAGCGTTGAAGGGGGACAGGGGCATGGCTACACCTTC.

This sequence joins TRBV12-3 or TRBV12-4 and TRBJ1-3; TRBD1 might be the D (5 bases). The V end lost 6 bases, the J end lost 2 bases, and 11 bases lay between the germline ends. This CDR3 is 14 amino acids long. CDR3 sequence reads: CASSSGYAGNTIYF. CDR3 DNA sequence: TGTGCCAGCAGCTCAGGGTATGCTGGAAACACCATATATTTT.

The chain couples TRBV3-1 to TRBJ1-1; unclear D gene. Germline V gene sequence: CDR1 LGHDT, CDR2 YNNKEL (reference sequence). V lost 6 bases, J lost 0 bases, and 8 bases lay in between. This CDR3 has 13 amino acids. CDR3 coding DNA: TGTGCCAGCAGTTATACCTTGAACACTGAAGCTTTCTTT. It yields the protein CASSYTLNTEAFF.

The rearrangement links TRBV12-3 or TRBV12-4 to TRBJ2-7, with 7 bases fitting TRBD2. The CDR3 runs to 16 residues. The V segment lost 5 bases and the J segment 5 bases; nucleotides outside the gene matches: 15. The CDR3 coding sequence is TGTGCCAGCAGTGCAGGGACTACCGGCCCGAGGGACGAGCAGTACTTC. Its protein product is CASSAGTTGPRDEQYF.

This chain connects TRBV7-8 to TRBJ2-5, with D perhaps assigned TRBD1 or TRBD2 (5 bases each). V was shortened by 4 bases and J by 4 bases, with 25 bases between the two germline ends. The CDR3 loop spans 18 amino acids. In germline, CDR1 is SGHVS, CDR2 FQNEAQ. The CDR3 DNA follows: TGTGCCAGCAGCTATTCCCGGGACCCCAATCTCCGGACAGAGACCCAGTACTTC. Its translation is CASSYSRDPNLRTETQYF.

This chain uses TRBV7-9 with TRBJ2-1, with D possibly TRBD2 on 5 matching bases. The V and J ends lost 4 bases and 6 bases respectively, with 25 bases between them. The CDR3 loop spans 18 amino acids. The germline V gene has CDR1 SEHNR and CDR2 FQNEAQ (reference sequence). CDR3 amino acids: CASSYAPSGSFPRNEQFF. CDR3 bases: TGTGCCAGCAGCTATGCGCCATCGGGGAGTTTTCCCCGCAATGAGCAGTTCTTC.

This chain joins TRBV3-1 and TRBJ2-7; D unresolved. V lost 1 base and J 5 bases, leaving 6 bases between the germline ends. The CDR3 runs to 12 residues. CDR1 is LGHDT and CDR2 is YNNKEL in the germline V gene (reference sequence). The CDR3 sequence: CASSQAADEQYF. In DNA, the CDR3 is TGTGCCAGCAGCCAAGCCGCCGACGAGCAGTACTTC.

The rearrangement joins TRBV7-9 to TRBJ1-2; a weak D match, TRBD1 (5 bases). The CDR3 is 14 residues long. Germline CDR1 SEHNR, CDR2 FQNEAQ (reference sequence). V lost 5 bases to trimming and J lost 3 bases, with 13 bases between them. The CDR3 DNA sequence: TGTGCCAGCAGCCCTCCGGGACGGGACTATGGCTACACCTTC. This codes for CASSPPGRDYGYTF.